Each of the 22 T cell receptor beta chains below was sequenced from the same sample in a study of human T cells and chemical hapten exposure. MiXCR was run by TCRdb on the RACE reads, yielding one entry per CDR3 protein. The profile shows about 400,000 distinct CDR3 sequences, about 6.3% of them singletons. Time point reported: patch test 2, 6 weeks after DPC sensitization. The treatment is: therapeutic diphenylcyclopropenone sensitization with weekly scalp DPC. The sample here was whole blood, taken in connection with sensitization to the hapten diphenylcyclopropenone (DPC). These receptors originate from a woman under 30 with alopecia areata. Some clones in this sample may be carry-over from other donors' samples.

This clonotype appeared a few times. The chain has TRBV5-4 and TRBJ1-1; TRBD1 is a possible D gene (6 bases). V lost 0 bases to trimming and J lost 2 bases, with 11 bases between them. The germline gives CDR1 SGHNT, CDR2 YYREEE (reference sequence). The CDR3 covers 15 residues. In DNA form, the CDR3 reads TGTGCCAGCAGCTTGGCGGGCAGGGGAAACACTGAAGCTTTCTTT. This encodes CASSLAGRGNTEAFF. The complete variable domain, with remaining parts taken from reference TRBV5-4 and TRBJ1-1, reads ETGVTQSPTHLIKTRGQQVTLRCSSQSGHNTVSWYQQALGQGPQFIFQYYREEENGRGNFPPRFSGLQFPNYSSELNVNALELDDSALYLCASSLAGRGNTEAFFGQGTRLTVV.

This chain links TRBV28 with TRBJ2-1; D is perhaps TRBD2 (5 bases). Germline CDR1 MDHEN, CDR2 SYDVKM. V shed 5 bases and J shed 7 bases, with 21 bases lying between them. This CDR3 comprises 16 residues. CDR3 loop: CASSLPRGNTYNEQFF. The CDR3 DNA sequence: TGTGCCAGCAGTCTCCCCCGGGGAAATACTTATAATGAGCAGTTCTTC.

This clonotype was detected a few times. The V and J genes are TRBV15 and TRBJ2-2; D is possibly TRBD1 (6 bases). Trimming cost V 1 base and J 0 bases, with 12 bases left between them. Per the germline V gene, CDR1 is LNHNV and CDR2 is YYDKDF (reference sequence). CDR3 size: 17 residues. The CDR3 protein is CATSRGWGTPNTGELFF. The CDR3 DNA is TGTGCCACCAGCAGAGGGTGGGGGACACCGAACACCGGGGAGCTGTTTTTT.

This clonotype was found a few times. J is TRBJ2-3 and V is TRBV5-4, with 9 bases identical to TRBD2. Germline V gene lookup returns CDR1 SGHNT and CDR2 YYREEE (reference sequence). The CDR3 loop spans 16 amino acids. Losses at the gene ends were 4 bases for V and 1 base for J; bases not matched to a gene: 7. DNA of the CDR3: TGTGCCAGCAGCACTCCGACTAGCGGCCGCACAGATACGCAGTATTTT. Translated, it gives CASSTPTSGRTDTQYF. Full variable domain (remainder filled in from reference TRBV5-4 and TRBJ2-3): ETGVTQSPTHLIKTRGQQVTLRCSSQSGHNTVSWYQQALGQGPQFIFQYYREEENGRGNFPPRFSGLQFPNYSSELNVNALELDDSALYLCASSTPTSGRTDTQYFGPGTRLTVL.

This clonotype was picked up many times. CDR3 coding DNA: TGCAGTGCTAGCCGGGACAGGGTGGGTGAAAAACTGTTTTTT. This gives the protein CSASRDRVGEKLFF. J is TRBJ1-4 and V is TRBV20-1; 9 bases agree with TRBD1. The CDR3 has 14 residues. Germline V gene lookup returns CDR1 DFQATT and CDR2 SNEGSKA (reference sequence). Germline trimming cut 3 bases from V and 7 bases from J; bases unmatched to any gene: 6.

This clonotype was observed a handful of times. The CDR3 protein is CASSLSWTGDEQYF. The CDR3 nucleotides are TGTGCCAGCAGTTTGTCCTGGACAGGGGACGAGCAGTACTTC. The chain joins TRBV27 to TRBJ2-7; TRBD1 agrees at 9 bases. This CDR3 comprises 14 residues. Trimming removed 3 bases from V and 5 bases from J; junction bases left unmatched: 5. The germline gives CDR1 MNHEY, CDR2 SMNVEV (reference sequence).

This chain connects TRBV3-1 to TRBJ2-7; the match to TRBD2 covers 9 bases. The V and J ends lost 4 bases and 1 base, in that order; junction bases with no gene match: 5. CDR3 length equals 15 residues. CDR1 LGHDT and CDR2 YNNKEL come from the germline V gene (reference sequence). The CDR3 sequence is CASSPGTSTSYEQYF. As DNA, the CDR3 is TGTGCCAGCAGCCCCGGGACTAGCACGTCCTACGAGCAGTACTTC.

CDR3 region: CASSLGTHGTANEQFF. The CDR3 nucleotides read TGTGCCAGCAGCTTGGGAACCCACGGGACTGCCAATGAGCAGTTCTTC. V is TRBV7-6 and J is TRBJ2-1, with D possibly matching TRBD2 (6 bases). Trimming cost V 3 bases and J 6 bases, with 18 bases left between them. CDR1 and CDR2 from the germline V gene are SGHVS and FNYEAQ. There are 16 residues in the CDR3.

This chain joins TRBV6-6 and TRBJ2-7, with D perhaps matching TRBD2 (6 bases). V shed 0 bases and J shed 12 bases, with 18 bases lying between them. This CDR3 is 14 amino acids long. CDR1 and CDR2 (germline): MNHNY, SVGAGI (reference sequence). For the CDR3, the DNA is TGTGCCAGCAGTTACTCCGGGACTCGGCGAGAGTGGTACTTC. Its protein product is CASSYSGTRREWYF.

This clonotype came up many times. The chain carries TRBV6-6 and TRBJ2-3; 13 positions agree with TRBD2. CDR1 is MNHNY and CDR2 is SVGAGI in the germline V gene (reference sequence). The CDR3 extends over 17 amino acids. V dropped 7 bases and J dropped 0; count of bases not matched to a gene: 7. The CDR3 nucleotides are TGTGCCAGCACCCATGGACTAGCGGGGGACAGCACAGATACGCAGTATTTT. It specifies CASTHGLAGDSTDTQYF.

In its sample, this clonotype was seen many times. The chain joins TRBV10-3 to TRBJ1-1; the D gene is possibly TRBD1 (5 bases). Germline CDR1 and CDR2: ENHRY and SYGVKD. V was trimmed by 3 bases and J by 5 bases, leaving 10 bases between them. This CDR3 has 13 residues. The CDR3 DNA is TGTGCCATCAGTGATGGGGCGAGGACTGAAGCTTTCTTT. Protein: CAISDGARTEAFF.

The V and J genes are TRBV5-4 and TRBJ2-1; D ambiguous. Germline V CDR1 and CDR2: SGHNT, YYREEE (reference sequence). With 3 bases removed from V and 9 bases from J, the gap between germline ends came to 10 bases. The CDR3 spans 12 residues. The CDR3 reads CASSSRLTEQFF. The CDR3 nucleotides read TGTGCCAGCAGCTCTCGGCTGACTGAGCAGTTCTTC.

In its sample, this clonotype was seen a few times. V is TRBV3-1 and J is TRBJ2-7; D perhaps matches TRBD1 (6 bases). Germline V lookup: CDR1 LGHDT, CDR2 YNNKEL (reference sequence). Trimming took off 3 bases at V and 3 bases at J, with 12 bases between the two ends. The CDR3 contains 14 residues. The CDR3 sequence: CASSQGHLIYEQYF. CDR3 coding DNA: TGTGCCAGCAGCCAGGGACACTTAATCTACGAGCAGTACTTC.

The CDR3 protein is CASSLARNSYEQYF. In DNA, the CDR3 is TGTGCCAGCAGCTTAGCGAGGAATAGCTACGAGCAGTACTTC. This chain uses TRBV7-8 with TRBJ2-7; no firm D call. The CDR3 loop spans 14 amino acids. The V gene's germline CDR1 is SGHVS and CDR2 FQNEAQ. Deletions cut 0 bases from V and 3 bases from J, with 9 bases between.

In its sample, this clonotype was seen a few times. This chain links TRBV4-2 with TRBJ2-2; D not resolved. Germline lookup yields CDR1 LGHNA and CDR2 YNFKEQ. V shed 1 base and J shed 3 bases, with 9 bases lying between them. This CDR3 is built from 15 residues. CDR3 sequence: CASSQVGRHTGELFF. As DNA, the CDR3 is TGTGCCAGCAGCCAAGTTGGCAGACACACCGGGGAGCTGTTTTTT.

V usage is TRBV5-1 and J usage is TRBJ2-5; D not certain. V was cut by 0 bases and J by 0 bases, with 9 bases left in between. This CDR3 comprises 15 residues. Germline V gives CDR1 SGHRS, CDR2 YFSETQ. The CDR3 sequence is CASSLDGTHQETQYF. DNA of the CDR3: TGCGCCAGCAGCTTGGACGGCACCCACCAAGAGACCCAGTACTTC.

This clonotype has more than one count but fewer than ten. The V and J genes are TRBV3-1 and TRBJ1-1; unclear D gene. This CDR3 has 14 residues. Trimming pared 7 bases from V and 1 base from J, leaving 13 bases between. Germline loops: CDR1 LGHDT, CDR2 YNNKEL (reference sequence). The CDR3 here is CASTMQRGNTEAFF. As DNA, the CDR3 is TGTGCCAGCACCATGCAGCGGGGGAACACTGAAGCTTTCTTT.

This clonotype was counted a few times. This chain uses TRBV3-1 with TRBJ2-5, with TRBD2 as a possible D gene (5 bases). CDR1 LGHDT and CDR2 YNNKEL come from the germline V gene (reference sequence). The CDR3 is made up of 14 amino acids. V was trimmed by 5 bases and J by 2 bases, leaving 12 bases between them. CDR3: CASSFTTGQETQYF. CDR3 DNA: TGTGCCAGCAGCTTTACGACGGGGCAAGAGACCCAGTACTTC.

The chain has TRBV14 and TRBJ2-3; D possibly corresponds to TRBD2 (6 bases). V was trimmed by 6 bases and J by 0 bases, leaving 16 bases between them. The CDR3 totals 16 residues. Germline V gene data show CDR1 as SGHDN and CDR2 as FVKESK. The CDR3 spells CASSDLAKHSTDTQYF. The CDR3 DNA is TGTGCCAGCAGTGATCTAGCGAAACATAGCACAGATACGCAGTATTTT.

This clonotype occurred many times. In DNA form, the CDR3 reads TGCAGCGTTGAAGGCGGGGGGGCCCCAGATACGCAGTATTTT. Protein product: CSVEGGGAPDTQYF. V usage is TRBV29-1 and J usage is TRBJ2-3, with 9 bases matching TRBD2. Germline V gives CDR1 SQVTM, CDR2 ANQGSEA. The trim removed 1 base at V and 4 bases at J, leaving 3 bases unmatched. This CDR3 contains 14 residues.

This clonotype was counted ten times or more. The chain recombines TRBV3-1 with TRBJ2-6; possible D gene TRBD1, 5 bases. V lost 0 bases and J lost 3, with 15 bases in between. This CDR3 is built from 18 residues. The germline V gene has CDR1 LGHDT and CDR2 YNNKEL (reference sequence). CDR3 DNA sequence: TGTGCCAGCAGCCAAGAGACAGTCTCAGGTGGTGGGGCCAACGTCCTGACTTTC. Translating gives CASSQETVSGGGANVLTF.

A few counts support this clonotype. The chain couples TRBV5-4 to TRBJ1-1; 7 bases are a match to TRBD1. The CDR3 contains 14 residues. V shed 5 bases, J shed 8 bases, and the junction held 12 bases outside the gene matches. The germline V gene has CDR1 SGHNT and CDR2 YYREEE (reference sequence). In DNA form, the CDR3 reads TGTGCCAGCAGATCCCAGGGGGGCGGTCCCGAAGCTTTCTTT. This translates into CASRSQGGGPEAFF.